A selection of T cell receptor beta chains follows, all from one sample in a study of identical twins. TCRdb reanalysed the 5' RACE reads using MiXCR and keeps one entry per CDR3 protein. Among approximately 590,000 distinct CDR3 sequences listed, around a tenth were seen once. This sample also appeared in a second study, on yellow fever vaccine responses in identical twins.

The sample was PBMCs. Receptors originate from a woman under 30 in good health. The CDR3 runs from the conserved cysteine through the conserved F or W. Each record gives: D gene, clone size, V gene, J gene, CDR3 length, CDR3 protein, CDR3 DNA. A D gene is named only where the DNA matches it firmly. Only part of the rows carry a size: once, few, many, or a class if the clone is expanded.

-	many	TRBV7-2	TRBJ1-2	13	CASSWTAEYGYTF	TGTGCCAGCAGCTGGACGGCTGAGTATGGCTACACCTTC
-	-	TRBV5-5	TRBJ2-7	15	CASSLKVEGSYEQYF	TGTGCCAGCAGCTTGAAGGTTGAGGGATCGTACGAGCAGTACTTC
-	-	TRBV5-6	TRBJ2-7	16	CASSLGGLLSPYEQYF	TGTGCCAGCAGCTTGGGAGGACTGCTAAGTCCCTACGAGCAGTACTTC
-	many	TRBV24-1	TRBJ2-2	16	CATSDLRQGKAGELFF	TGTGCCACCAGTGATTTAAGGCAGGGGAAGGCCGGGGAGCTGTTTTTT
-	few	TRBV15	TRBJ2-7	13	CATSRASVSEQYF	TGTGCCACCAGCAGAGCGTCCGTTTCCGAGCAGTACTTC
-	few	TRBV13	TRBJ2-1	13	CASREGPYNEQFF	TGTGCCAGCAGGGAAGGACCGTACAATGAGCAGTTCTTC
TRBD1	few	TRBV28	TRBJ2-7	15	CASSSTGESSYEQYF	TGTGCCAGCAGTTCGACAGGGGAGTCTTCCTACGAGCAGTACTTC
TRBD2	-	TRBV20-1	TRBJ2-7	14	CSARALAGAYEQYF	TGCAGTGCTAGAGCTCTAGCGGGGGCCTACGAGCAGTACTTC
-	-	TRBV9	TRBJ2-2	15	CASSVGRTETGELFF	TGTGCCAGCAGCGTAGGGAGGACTGAAACCGGGGAGCTGTTTTTT
TRBD2	few	TRBV10-1	TRBJ2-7	19	CASSDIAGGPTLGAYEQYF	TGCGCCAGCAGCGACATAGCGGGAGGGCCGACATTAGGGGCCTACGAGCAGTACTTC
-	many	TRBV29-1	TRBJ2-1	13	CSVGRGNYNEQFF	TGCAGCGTAGGACGGGGAAACTACAATGAGCAGTTCTTC
-	few	TRBV11-1	TRBJ2-1	18	CASSLGGALGGRYNEQFF	TGTGCCAGCAGCTTGGGGGGGGCTTTGGGAGGTCGCTACAATGAGCAGTTCTTC
TRBD1	few	TRBV5-6	TRBJ1-6	15	CASSKDRGSRSPLHF	TGTGCCAGCAGCAAGGACAGGGGAAGCAGATCACCCCTCCACTTT
TRBD2	-	TRBV11-3	TRBJ2-1	15	CASSSGTSGVDEQFF	TGTGCCAGCAGCTCTGGGACTAGCGGGGTCGATGAGCAGTTCTTC
-	few	TRBV28	TRBJ1-2	12	CASSSQNYGYTF	TGTGCCAGCAGTTCACAGAACTATGGCTACACCTTC
-	few	TRBV5-6	TRBJ2-1	16	CASSLVWLQVYNEQFF	TGTGCCAGCAGCTTGGTCTGGCTGCAGGTCTACAATGAGCAGTTCTTC
-	many	TRBV12-3/TRBV12-4	TRBJ1-2	15	CASSLTDRANYGYTF	TGTGCCAGCAGTTTAACGGACAGAGCTAACTATGGCTACACCTTC
TRBD2	few	TRBV12-3/TRBV12-4	TRBJ2-7	14	CASTHPPGGYEQYF	TGTGCCAGCACCCACCCACCGGGGGGATACGAGCAGTACTTC
-	few	TRBV28	TRBJ2-7	16	CASSSISLAGLYEQYF	TGTGCCAGCAGTTCGATTAGTCTCGCGGGCCTCTACGAGCAGTACTTC
-	-	TRBV7-8	TRBJ1-1	16	CASSSGLSALGTEAFF	TGTGCCAGCAGCTCAGGGTTATCGGCTTTAGGGACTGAAGCTTTCTTT
-	-	TRBV20-1	TRBJ1-5	12	CSAEAGNQPQHF	TGCAGTGCGGAAGCAGGGAACCAGCCCCAGCATTTT
-	-	TRBV15	TRBJ2-7	13	CATSSRNNYEQYF	TGTGCCACCAGCAGTAGGAACAACTACGAGCAGTACTTC
-	many	TRBV5-1	TRBJ2-3	14	CASSLEYGTDTQYF	TGCGCCAGCAGCTTGGAGTACGGCACAGATACGCAGTATTTT
-	many	TRBV15	TRBJ2-3	13	CATSRDSTDTQYF	TGTGCCACCAGCAGAGATTCCACAGATACGCAGTATTTT
-	-	TRBV6-5	TRBJ1-1	14	CASSYSVAGVEAFF	TGTGCCAGCAGTTACTCGGTGGCAGGGGTTGAAGCTTTCTTT
-	few	TRBV7-2	TRBJ2-1	13	CASSSNIGNEQFF	TGTGCCAGCAGCTCGAATATCGGCAATGAGCAGTTCTTC
-	few	TRBV29-1	TRBJ2-1	13	CSVEQASYNEQFF	TGCAGCGTCGAACAGGCCTCCTACAATGAGCAGTTCTTC
TRBD2	many	TRBV29-1	TRBJ2-4	17	CSVKGWSGTSGIGIQYF	TGCAGCGTCAAAGGATGGTCCGGGACTAGCGGGATAGGCATTCAGTACTTC
TRBD1	-	TRBV12-3/TRBV12-4	TRBJ2-7	16	CASSLGAQGVTYEQYF	TGTGCCAGCAGTTTGGGTGCACAGGGGGTTACCTACGAGCAGTACTTC